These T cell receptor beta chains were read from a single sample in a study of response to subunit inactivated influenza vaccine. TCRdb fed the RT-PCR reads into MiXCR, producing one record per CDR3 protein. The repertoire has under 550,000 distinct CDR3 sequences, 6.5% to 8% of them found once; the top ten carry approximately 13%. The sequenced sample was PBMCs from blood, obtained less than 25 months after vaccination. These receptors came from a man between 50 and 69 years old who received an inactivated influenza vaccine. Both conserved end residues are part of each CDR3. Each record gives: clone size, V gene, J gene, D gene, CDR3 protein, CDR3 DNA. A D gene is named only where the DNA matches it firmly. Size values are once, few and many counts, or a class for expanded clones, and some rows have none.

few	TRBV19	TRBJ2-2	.	CASSIGSRVPGELFF	TGTGCCAGTAGTATAGGGAGTCGTGTACCAGGGGAGCTGTTTTTT
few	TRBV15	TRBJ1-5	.	CATCRGLGNQPQHF	TGTGCCACCTGCAGGGGTTTAGGCAATCAGCCCCAGCATTTT
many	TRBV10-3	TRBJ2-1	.	CAIRAGRYNEQFF	TGTGCCATCAGAGCCGGCCGCTACAATGAGCAGTTCTTC
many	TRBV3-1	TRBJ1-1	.	CASSQLQGNTEAFF	TGTGCCAGCAGCCAACTTCAGGGGAACACTGAAGCTTTCTTT
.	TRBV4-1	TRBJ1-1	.	CASSQGEQTNTEAFF	TGCGCCAGCAGCCAAGGGGAACAGACAAACACTGAAGCTTTCTTT
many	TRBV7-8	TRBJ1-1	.	CASSLEEGRRVAFF	TGTGCCAGCAGCTTAGAAGAGGGGCGCCGAGTAGCTTTCTTT
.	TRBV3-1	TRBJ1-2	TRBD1	CASSPLGTGGSYGYTF	TGTGCCAGCAGCCCGCTCGGGACAGGGGGGAGCTATGGCTACACCTTC
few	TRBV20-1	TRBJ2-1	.	CSARDIRGPNNEQFF	TGCAGTGCTAGAGATATCCGGGGGCCGAACAATGAGCAGTTCTTC
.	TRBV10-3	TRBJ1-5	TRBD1	CATKRAGQEGQPQHF	TGTGCCACCAAAAGGGCGGGACAGGAGGGCCAGCCCCAGCATTTT
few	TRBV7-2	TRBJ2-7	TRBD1	CASSLYPGQSYEQYF	TGTGCCAGCAGCTTATACCCGGGACAGTCCTACGAGCAGTACTTC
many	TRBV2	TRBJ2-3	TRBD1	CASVRDSLSTDTQYF	TGTGCCAGCGTCCGGGACAGCCTTAGCACAGATACGCAGTATTTT
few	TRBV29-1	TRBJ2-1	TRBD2	CSVRREGQFF	TGCAGCGTTAGGCGGGAGGGGCAGTTCTTC
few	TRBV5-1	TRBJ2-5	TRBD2	CASSLSGPGETQYF	TGCGCCAGCAGCCTTAGCGGGCCCGGGGAGACCCAGTACTTC
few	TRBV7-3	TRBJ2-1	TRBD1	CASSPGTGFGNEQFF	TGTGCCAGCAGCCCCGGGACAGGGTTCGGCAATGAGCAGTTCTTC
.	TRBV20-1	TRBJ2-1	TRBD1	CSAREVGQGRGQFF	TGCAGTGCTAGAGAGGTGGGACAGGGCAGGGGGCAGTTCTTC
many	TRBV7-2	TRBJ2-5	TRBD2	CASSPTRGGQETQYF	TGTGCCAGCAGCCCGACCCGGGGGGGCCAAGAGACCCAGTACTTC
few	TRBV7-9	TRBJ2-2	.	CASSVGLNTGELFF	TGTGCCAGCAGCGTGGGACTCAACACCGGGGAGCTGTTTTTT
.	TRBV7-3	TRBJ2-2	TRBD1	CASSLDRAPMGELFF	TGTGCCAGCAGCTTAGACAGGGCCCCGATGGGGGAGCTGTTTTTT
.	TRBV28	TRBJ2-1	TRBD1	CASSLAARGRGEQFF	TGTGCCAGCAGTTTAGCGGCCAGGGGGCGCGGGGAGCAGTTCTTC
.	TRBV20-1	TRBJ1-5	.	CSARDVEGNQPQHF	TGCAGTGCTAGAGATGTAGAAGGTAATCAGCCCCAGCATTTT
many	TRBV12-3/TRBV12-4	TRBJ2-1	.	CASSLLLGNEQFF	TGTGCCAGCAGTTTACTTTTGGGCAATGAGCAGTTCTTC
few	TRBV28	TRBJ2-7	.	CASSLVRQPYEQYF	TGTGCCAGCAGTTTAGTTCGACAGCCGTACGAGCAGTACTTC
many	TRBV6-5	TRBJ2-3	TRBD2	CASSSDRAGGPSDTQYF	TGTGCCAGCAGTTCCGATCGAGCGGGGGGGCCATCAGATACGCAGTATTTT
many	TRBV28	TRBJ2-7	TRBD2	CASSPPPGLALTYEQYF	TGTGCCAGCAGTCCACCTCCGGGACTAGCCCTCACCTACGAGCAGTACTTC
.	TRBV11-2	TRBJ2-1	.	CASSLLVFEQFF	TGTGCCAGCAGCTTATTAGTATTCGAGCAGTTCTTC
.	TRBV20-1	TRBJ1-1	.	CSAYDRKTEAFF	TGCAGTGCTTACGACAGAAAGACTGAAGCTTTCTTT
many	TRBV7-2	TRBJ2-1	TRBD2	CASSSLAGLEQFF	TGTGCCAGCAGCTCCCTCGCGGGACTAGAGCAGTTCTTC
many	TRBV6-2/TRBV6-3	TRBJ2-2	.	CASTSFGTGELFF	TGTGCCAGCACCTCTTTCGGCACCGGGGAGCTGTTTTTT
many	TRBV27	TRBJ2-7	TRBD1	CASSSTGGSEQYF	TGTGCCAGCAGTTCGACAGGGGGAAGTGAGCAGTACTTC
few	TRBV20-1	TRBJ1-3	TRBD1	CSARSQGAGGNTIYF	TGCAGTGCTAGAAGTCAGGGGGCAGGAGGAAACACCATATATTTT
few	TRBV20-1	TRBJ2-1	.	CSAPVGNNEQFF	TGCAGTGCCCCAGTAGGGAACAATGAGCAGTTCTTC
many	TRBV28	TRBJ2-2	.	CASRPRPLTGELFF	TGTGCCAGCAGGCCAAGGCCATTAACCGGGGAGCTGTTTTTT
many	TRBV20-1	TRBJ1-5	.	CSASKGSGSNQPQHF	TGCAGTGCTAGTAAGGGGTCCGGCAGCAATCAGCCCCAGCATTTT
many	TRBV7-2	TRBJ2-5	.	CASSRGKKETQYF	TGTGCCAGCAGTCGGGGGAAGAAAGAGACCCAGTACTTC
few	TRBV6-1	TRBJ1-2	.	CASTNSGGAGYTF	TGTGCCAGCACCAATTCGGGGGGGGCTGGCTACACCTTC
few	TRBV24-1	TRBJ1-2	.	CATSDLTVNYGYTF	TGTGCCACCAGTGATCTGACAGTTAACTATGGCTACACCTTC
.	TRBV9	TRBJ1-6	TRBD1	CASNDRANSPLHF	TGTGCCAGCAATGACAGGGCCAATTCACCCCTCCACTTT
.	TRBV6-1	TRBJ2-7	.	CASSGGFSPSYEQYF	TGTGCCAGCAGTGGTGGTTTTAGTCCCTCCTACGAGCAGTACTTC
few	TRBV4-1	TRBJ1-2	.	CASSQVPVGGYTF	TGCGCCAGCAGCCAAGTTCCAGTGGGTGGCTACACCTTC
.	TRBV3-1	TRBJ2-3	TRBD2	CASSLIGTSGRGSTDTQYF	TGTGCCAGCAGCCTTATTGGGACTAGCGGAAGAGGTAGCACAGATACGCAGTATTTT
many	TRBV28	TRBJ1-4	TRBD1	CASSDRVPTNEKLFF	TGTGCCAGCAGTGACAGGGTCCCAACTAATGAAAAACTGTTTTTT
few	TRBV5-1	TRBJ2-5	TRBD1	CASSRGQGYQETQYF	TGCGCCAGCAGCAGAGGACAGGGGTACCAAGAGACCCAGTACTTC